The rows below give T cell receptor beta chains drawn from one sample of a study of beta chain features in type 1 diabetes. Clones were sequenced by immunoSEQ multiplex PCR, and TCRdb holds only the in-frame ones, with some missing. This table holds some 270,000 clones, approximately 8.1% found once. Sample: central memory CD4+ T cells from blood. The receptors stem from a woman under 30 in good health. CDR3s include the opening cysteine and the closing phenylalanine or tryptophan. Each record gives: D gene, J gene, clone size, V gene, CDR3 DNA, CDR3 protein. The D gene is left open where the match is weak. A row's size may be missing; if present it is once, few, many or a size class.

>NA|TRBJ2-7|few|TRBV23-1
TGCGCCAGCAGCCAAGCTTATAGTACAGTGGTCTCCTACGAGCAGTACTTC
CASSQAYSTVVSYEQYF
>NA|TRBJ1-4|NA|TRBV2
TGTGCCAGCCTCCCCTCAACTAATGAAAAACTGTTTTTT
CASLPSTNEKLFF
>NA|TRBJ2-7|few|TRBV7-2
TGTGCCAGCAGTTCTCAGGGTTCTATCCCGAACGAGCAGTACTTC
CASSSQGSIPNEQYF
>TRBD1|TRBJ1-2|NA|TRBV29-1
TGCAGCGCTGCGGCCGGGACAGGGAACTATGGCTACACCTTC
CSAAAGTGNYGYTF
>TRBD1|TRBJ2-1|few|TRBV14
TGTGCCAGCAGCCAGATGGGACAGGTCTACAATGAGCAGTTCTTC
CASSQMGQVYNEQFF
>NA|TRBJ2-7|many|TRBV7-3
TGTGCCAGCAGCCTAGATTTCGCCTCCGAGCAGTACTTC
CASSLDFASEQYF
>NA|TRBJ1-6|few|TRBV2
TGTGCCAGCACCCAGGGGTCGGGGAATTCACCCCTCCACTTT
CASTQGSGNSPLHF
>NA|TRBJ1-1|many|TRBV18
TGTGCCAGCTCACCGCGGGACAACGAAGCTTTCTTT
CASSPRDNEAFF
>TRBD2|TRBJ2-1|few|TRBV4-3
TGCGCCAGCAGCCGACTAGCTGGCGACAATGAGCAGTTCTTC
CASSRLAGDNEQFF
>NA|TRBJ2-7|few|TRBV5-6
TGTGCCAGCAGCTTGGGACTTGAGCAGTACTTC
CASSLGLEQYF
>NA|TRBJ1-2|NA|TRBV19
TGTGCCAGTAGTATAGGATTGGCGGGTGGCTACACCTTC
CASSIGLAGGYTF
>NA|TRBJ1-1|few|TRBV10-3
TGTGCCATCAGTGAGTCGGGGATCGGGGCTGAAGCTTTCTTT
CAISESGIGAEAFF
>NA|TRBJ2-1|NA|TRBV27
TGTGCCAGCAGCAAAGGCTACAGGTTTAATGAGCAGTTCTTC
CASSKGYRFNEQFF
>NA|TRBJ2-3|many|TRBV10-3
TGTGCCATCAGTGGTGGGGACGGCTCTTCAGATACGCAGTATTTT
CAISGGDGSSDTQYF
>NA|TRBJ2-2|many|TRBV25-1
TGTGCCAGCAGACGCGGCACCGGGGAGCTGTTTTTT
CASRRGTGELFF
>TRBD2|TRBJ2-3|few|TRBV7-3
TGTGCCAGCAGCCCGGGAGGGACTAGCGGGAGCACAGATACGCAGTATTTT
CASSPGGTSGSTDTQYF
>TRBD1|TRBJ1-6|many|TRBV5-6
TGTGCCAGCAGCTTGGGGCTCGGCAGGGGGCTGCGATCACCCCTCCACTTT
CASSLGLGRGLRSPLHF
>NA|TRBJ1-1|few|TRBV7-9
TGTGCCAGCAGCTTAAGGAGGGGGTCGAACACTGAAGCTTTCTTT
CASSLRRGSNTEAFF
>NA|TRBJ1-1|few|TRBV7-2
TGTGCCAGCAGCCCCTTTTCTACATCGAACACTGAAGCTTTCTTT
CASSPFSTSNTEAFF
>NA|TRBJ1-6|few|TRBV28
TGTGCCAGCATCCCCAGGGCATCCTATAATTCACCCCTCCACTTT
CASIPRASYNSPLHF
>NA|TRBJ2-3|NA|TRBV13
TGTGCCAGCAGCGACGGCGGCGGACGTAGCACAGATACGCAGTATTTT
CASSDGGGRSTDTQYF
>TRBD1|TRBJ2-3|few|TRBV7-2
TGTGCCAGCAGCTCCCCGCCAGGGGGCGCAGATACGCAGTATTTT
CASSSPPGGADTQYF
>NA|TRBJ2-1|NA|TRBV11-3
TGTGCCAGCAGCTTAGAGCTCGGTCTTTATGAGCAGTTCTTC
CASSLELGLYEQFF
>NA|TRBJ1-2|few|TRBV2
TGTGCCAGCAGTGGAGAAGGGAACTATGGCTACACCTTC
CASSGEGNYGYTF
>NA|TRBJ2-5|NA|TRBV5-4
TGTGCCAGCAGCCTTAAAGAGACCCAGTACTTC
CASSLKETQYF
>TRBD1|TRBJ1-4|NA|TRBV15
TGTGCCACCAGCAGCTATCTACGGGACAGACCTAATGAAAAACTGTTTTTT
CATSSYLRDRPNEKLFF
>NA|TRBJ1-1|NA|TRBV7-9
TGTGCCAGCAGCAACAATAACAGGGTTTCTGGAGCTTTCTTT
CASSNNNRVSGAFF
>TRBD1|TRBJ2-1|few|TRBV25-1
TGTGCCAGCAGTGAATCCTGGGACAGCCTTGGGAGTGAGCAGTTCTTC
CASSESWDSLGSEQFF
>NA|TRBJ2-3|many|TRBV7-7
TGTGCCAGCAGCTTAGAAGGGACTAGCACAGATACGCAGTATTTT
CASSLEGTSTDTQYF
>NA|TRBJ1-5|few|TRBV6-5
TGTGCCAGCAGTTATGAGGGAGGCAGCAATCAGCCCCAGCATTTT
CASSYEGGSNQPQHF
>TRBD1|TRBJ1-1|NA|TRBV13
TGTGCCAGCAGGCCACGGACAGGCCTAGAAGCTTTCTTT
CASRPRTGLEAFF
>NA|TRBJ2-1|few|TRBV19
TGTGCCAGTGCTCCTGCGCCCACGGTGGGGACTGCCTACAATGAGCAGTTCTTC
CASAPAPTVGTAYNEQFF
>TRBD2|TRBJ2-1|few|TRBV9
TGTGCCAGCAGCCGAAGGCGGGGGGACGGAAGGTCCTACAATGAGCAGTTCTTC
CASSRRRGDGRSYNEQFF
>NA|TRBJ2-4|many|TRBV28
TGTGCCAGCAGTTACCGACAAAGCATTCAGTACTTC
CASSYRQSIQYF
>NA|TRBJ2-3|few|TRBV5-4
TGTGCCAGCAGCTTGGATGGCAGAAGAAGCACAGATACGCAGTATTTT
CASSLDGRRSTDTQYF
>NA|TRBJ1-5|many|TRBV28
TGTGCCAGCAGGGCCTCCAATCAGCCCCAGCATTTT
CASRASNQPQHF
>NA|TRBJ2-4|few|TRBV19
TGTGCCAGTAGTATCCCAAACATTCAGTACTTC
CASSIPNIQYF
>NA|TRBJ1-5|NA|TRBV19
TGTGCCAGTAGTCGGGGTTTACAGCCCCAGCATTTT
CASSRGLQPQHF
>NA|TRBJ2-1|NA|TRBV28
TGTGCCATCTCCCTGTGGGGTAGCTCCTACAATGAGCAGTTCTTC
CAISLWGSSYNEQFF
>TRBD1|TRBJ2-2|few|TRBV2
TGTGCCAGCAGTGCAAACCTCAGGGGGCAGGGGCTGTTTTTT
CASSANLRGQGLFF
>NA|TRBJ1-4|many|TRBV4-3
TGCGCCAGCAGCCAAGTTATCGGATCGAGTGAAAAACTGTTTTTT
CASSQVIGSSEKLFF
>TRBD1|TRBJ2-7|NA|TRBV19
TGTGCCAGTAGTCCCTTCGGACAGGGTCCCTACGAGCAGTACTTC
CASSPFGQGPYEQYF
>NA|TRBJ1-6|few|TRBV7-6
TGTGCCAGCAGCTTAAAACAGGGAAATTCACCCCTCCACTTT
CASSLKQGNSPLHF
>NA|TRBJ2-1|NA|TRBV11-2
TGTGCCAGTCAAGGTCCGTCCGGCCGAGCAACGAGTAATGAGCAGTTCTTC
CASQGPSGRATSNEQFF
>NA|TRBJ1-2|few|TRBV4-1
TGCGCCAGCAGCCAAGAACGGTATAACTATGGCTACACCTTC
CASSQERYNYGYTF
>TRBD1|TRBJ2-2|NA|TRBV7-9
TGTGCCAGCAGCACCCCGACAGGGAGCTCCGGGGAGCTGTTTTTT
CASSTPTGSSGELFF
>TRBD2|TRBJ2-1|NA|TRBV4-2
TGTGCCAGCAGCGTAGCAAGCGGGAGTATGAATGAGCAGTTCTTC
CASSVASGSMNEQFF
>NA|TRBJ2-7|few|TRBV7-2
TGTGCCAGCAGCGCGGACTGGAACTCCTACGAGCAGTACTTC
CASSADWNSYEQYF
>NA|TRBJ1-2|NA|TRBV14
TGTGCCAGCAGCCAAGATTTGAAGGTTGGCTACACCTTC
CASSQDLKVGYTF
>NA|TRBJ1-2|few|TRBV29-1
TGCAGCGTTGAAGATCTTCCGAGGTCTTATGGCTACACCTTC
CSVEDLPRSYGYTF